This paragraph covers one TCR beta chain sequence. This clonotype showed up many times. No cognate antigen has been identified for it. Within one base of it there is no much larger clone, and no base qualities were kept. The sample originates from a study of spatial heterogeneity in lung cancer (dated by TCRdb to the late 2010s). Regarding the study in general: More beta-chain than alpha-chain transcripts were consistently detected, likely reflecting higher beta-chain transcript abundance. A strong correlation was found between TCR transcript counts in tumor regions and a T cell transcriptional module score from matched bulk RNA-seq. In the raw uncorrected reads, each unique combination of TCR and UMI appeared on average more than ten times. TCR alpha and beta repertoires were quantitatively compared across multiple tumor regions, matched nontumor lung and blood in non-small cell lung cancer. TCR repertoire features were related to nonsynonymous mutation counts determined by whole-exome sequencing of tumor tissue. Both alpha and beta chains were TCR-sequenced in samples taken at surgery, namely 220 tumor regions, around 64 matched nontumor lung samples and some 53 PBMC samples. Study-wide findings and limitations: TCR-seq coverage of tumor T cells was estimated to be only around 7.3% for alpha chains and 13% for beta chains. Counts of ubiquitous and regional expanded TCRs were found to correlate with counts of ubiquitous and regional nonsynonymous mutations, respectively. Confirming at a functional level the hypothesis that regional TCRs recognize regional mutations was considered to require additional single-cell paired TCR alpha and beta sequencing. The tumor nonsynonymous mutation count correlated with the number of expanded alpha and beta TCRs within the tumor.

The meaning of the sample's time point label: sample taken at primary tumor resection. Donors were 72 patients with early-stage, untreated non-small cell lung cancer from the lung TRACERx cohort. For TCR sequencing, whole RNA was extracted from tumor and nontumor lung tissue, or from cryopreserved PBMC samples, and no cell sorting was done. Patients were selected for TCR sequencing only if sufficient RNA was available from at least two tumor regions. Before selection, tumor and adjacent nontumor lung specimens were reviewed by a lung pathologist. The CDR3 numbers 14 residues from cysteine through phenylalanine. Only the CDR3 portion is preserved as DNA: 42 bases, with reading frame beginning at the first base. V loses 3 bases, J loses 2 bases, and the germline ends lie 7 bases apart. The library was obtained by 5' RACE. TCRdb records NextSeq 500 as the sequencer. The TCR library protocol attached a unique molecular identifier to each TCR cDNA molecule to allow correction of PCR and sequencing errors. On the authors' methods: TCR identification, UMI-based error correction and CDR3 extraction were all carried out with Decombinator tools. TCRs above a frequency of 2 per 1,000, corresponding to the top 1% of the tumor frequency distribution, were defined as expanded. Expanded tumor TCRs were classed as regional if statistically deemed absent (corrected P<0.05) from at least one tumor region, otherwise ubiquitous. Rényi diversity was computed with the R vegan package after subsampling each repertoire 100 times to 5,000 TCRs. To build CDR3 similarity networks, amino acid triplet string-kernel similarity was used, and CDR3s were connected when their pairwise similarity was above 0.82. TCRdb reworked the public reads: Q25 trimming with fastp, MiXCR clone assembly, productive beta chains retained. Each CDR3 protein gets just one entry, which takes the most common genes and DNA from the rows behind it. These V and J calls originate from TCRdb's pipeline instead of the authors' own analysis. The sample yields some 96,000 distinct CDR3 sequences; approximately 4.7% were counted once. The ten largest clones represent less than 25% of the sample.

The TCR originated in a male donor with early-stage non-small cell lung cancer. Source: lung tumor tissue, taken at surgery. The chain is encoded by TRBV12-3 or TRBV12-4 joined to TRBJ2-2; TRBD1 could be the D gene, as 5 bases match. The DNA sequence follows: TGTGCCAGCAGTTTCTGGACAAACACCGGGGAGCTGTTTTTT. This gives the protein CASSFWTNTGELFF.